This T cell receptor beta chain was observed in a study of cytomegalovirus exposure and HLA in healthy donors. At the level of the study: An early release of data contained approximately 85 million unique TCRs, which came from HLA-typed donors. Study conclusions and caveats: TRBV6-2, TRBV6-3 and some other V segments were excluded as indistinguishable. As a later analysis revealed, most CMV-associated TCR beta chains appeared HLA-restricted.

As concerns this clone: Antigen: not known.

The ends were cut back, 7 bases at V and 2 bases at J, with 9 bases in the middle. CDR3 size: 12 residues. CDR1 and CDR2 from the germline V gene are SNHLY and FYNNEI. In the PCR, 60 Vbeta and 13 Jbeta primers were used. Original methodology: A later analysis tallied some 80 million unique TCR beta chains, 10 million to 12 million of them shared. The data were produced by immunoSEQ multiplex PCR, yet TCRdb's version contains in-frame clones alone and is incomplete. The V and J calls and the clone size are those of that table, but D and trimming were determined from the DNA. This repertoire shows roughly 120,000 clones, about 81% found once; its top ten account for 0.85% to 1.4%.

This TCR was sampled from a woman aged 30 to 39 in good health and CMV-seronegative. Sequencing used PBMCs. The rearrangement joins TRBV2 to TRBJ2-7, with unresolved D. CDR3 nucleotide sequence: TGTGCCAGCATGGTCAGAACCTACGAGCAGTACTTC. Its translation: CASMVRTYEQYF.